What follows describes a single T cell receptor beta chain. The CDR3 runs to 13 residues. Germline V gene data show CDR1 as SNHLY and CDR2 as FYNNEI. With V trimmed by 9 bases and J by 6 bases, 5 bases remained unmatched. This sample is drawn from a study of control samples from healthy donors and cancer patients. Produced via immunoSEQ multiplex PCR; TCRdb's table is partial and in-frame only. The table shows over 25,000 clones, with about 90% occurring only once. The receptor comes from a female donor with melanoma. The sequencing input was formalin-fixed, paraffin-embedded tissue. The chain joins TRBV2 to TRBJ2-2, with 9 nucleotides matching TRBD2. In DNA form, the CDR3 reads TGTGCCAGTAAAGCGGGGGGATCCGGGGAGCTGTTTTTT. Protein product: CASKAGGSGELFF. The variable domain in full, with the rest retrieved from reference TRBV2 and TRBJ2-2, is EPEVTQTPSHQVTQMGQEVILRCVPISNHLYFYWYRQILGQKVEFLVSFYNNEISEKSEIFDDQFSVERPDGSNFTLKIRSTKLEDSAMYFCASKAGGSGELFFGEGSRLTVL.